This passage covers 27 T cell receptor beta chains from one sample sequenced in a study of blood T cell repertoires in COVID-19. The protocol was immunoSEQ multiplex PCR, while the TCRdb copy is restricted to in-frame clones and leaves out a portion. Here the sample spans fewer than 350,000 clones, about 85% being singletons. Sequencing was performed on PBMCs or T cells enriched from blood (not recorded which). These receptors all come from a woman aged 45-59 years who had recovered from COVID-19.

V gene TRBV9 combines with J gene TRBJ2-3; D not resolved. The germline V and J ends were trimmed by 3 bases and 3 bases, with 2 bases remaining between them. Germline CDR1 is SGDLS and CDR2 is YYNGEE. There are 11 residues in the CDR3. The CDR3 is CASSATDTQYF. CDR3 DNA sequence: TGTGCCAGCAGCGCTACAGATACGCAGTATTTT.

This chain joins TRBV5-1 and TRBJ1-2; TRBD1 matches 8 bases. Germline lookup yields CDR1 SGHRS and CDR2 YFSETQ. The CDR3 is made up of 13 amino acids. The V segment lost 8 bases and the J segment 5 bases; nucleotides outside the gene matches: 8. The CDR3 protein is CASSTGDVYGYTF. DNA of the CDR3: TGCGCCAGTTCGACAGGGGATGTTTATGGCTACACCTTC.

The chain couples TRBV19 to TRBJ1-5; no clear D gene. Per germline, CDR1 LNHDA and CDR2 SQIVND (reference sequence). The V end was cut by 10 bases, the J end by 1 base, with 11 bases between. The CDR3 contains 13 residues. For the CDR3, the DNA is TGTGCCACTAGCTTGGGCAGCAATCAGCCCCAGCATTTT. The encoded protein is CATSLGSNQPQHF.

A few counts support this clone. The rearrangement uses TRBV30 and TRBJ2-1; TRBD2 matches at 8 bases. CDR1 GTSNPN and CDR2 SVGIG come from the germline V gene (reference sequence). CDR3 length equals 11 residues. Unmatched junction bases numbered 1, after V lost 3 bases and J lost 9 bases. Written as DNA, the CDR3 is TGTGCCTGGAGCGGGGGGGGTGAGCAGTTCTTC. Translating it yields CAWSGGGEQFF.

The CDR3 here is CASNPGASGGGEQFF. The CDR3 DNA follows: TGTGCCAGCAACCCAGGGGCTAGCGGGGGAGGTGAGCAGTTCTTC. This chain joins TRBV9 and TRBJ2-1; 10 bases map to TRBD2. The CDR3 is 15 amino acids. Looked up from germline, CDR1 is SGDLS and CDR2 is YYNGEE. With V trimmed by 6 bases and J by 9 bases, 12 bases remained unmatched.

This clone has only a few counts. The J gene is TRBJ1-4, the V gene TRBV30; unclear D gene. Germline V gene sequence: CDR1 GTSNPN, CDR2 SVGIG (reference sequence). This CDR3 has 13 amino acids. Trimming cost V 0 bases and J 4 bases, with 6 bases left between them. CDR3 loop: CAWSVSFNEKLFF. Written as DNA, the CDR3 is TGTGCCTGGAGTGTCTCGTTTAATGAAAAACTGTTTTTT.

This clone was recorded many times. CDR3 in amino acids: CASSQVAGWFYGYTF. Here the CDR3 DNA reads TGTGCCAGCAGCCAAGTTGCAGGGTGGTTCTATGGCTACACCTTC. The V call is TRBV14, the J call TRBJ1-2; tentative D call: TRBD1 (5 bases). The CDR3 sequence is 15 residues long. With 1 base removed from V and 4 bases from J, the gap between germline ends came to 13 bases. The germline V gene has CDR1 SGHDN and CDR2 FVKESK. Looking up the rest from reference TRBV14 and TRBJ1-2 gives the full variable domain: EAGVTQFPSHSVIEKGQTVTLRCDPISGHDNLYWYRRVMGKEIKFLLHFVKESKQDESGMPNNRFLAERTGGTYSTLKVQPAELEDSGVYFCASSQVAGWFYGYTFGSGTRLTVV.

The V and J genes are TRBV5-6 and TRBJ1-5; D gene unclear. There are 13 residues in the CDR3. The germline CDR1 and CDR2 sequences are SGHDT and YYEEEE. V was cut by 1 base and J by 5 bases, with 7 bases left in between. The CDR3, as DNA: TGTGCCAGCAGCTTGTTTAGTCATCAGCCCCAGCATTTT. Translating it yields CASSLFSHQPQHF.

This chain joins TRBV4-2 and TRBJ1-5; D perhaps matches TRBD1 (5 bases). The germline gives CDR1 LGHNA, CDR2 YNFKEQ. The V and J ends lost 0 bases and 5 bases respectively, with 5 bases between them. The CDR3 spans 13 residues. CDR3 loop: CASSQEQDQPQHF. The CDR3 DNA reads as TGTGCCAGCAGCCAAGAACAGGATCAGCCCCAGCATTTT.

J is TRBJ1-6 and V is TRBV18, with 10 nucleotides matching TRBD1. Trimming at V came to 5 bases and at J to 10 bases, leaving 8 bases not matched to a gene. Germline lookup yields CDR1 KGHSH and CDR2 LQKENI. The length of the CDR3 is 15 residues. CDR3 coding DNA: TGTGCCAGCTCAAGAATTGGGACAGGGGAATCACCCCTCCACTTT. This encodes CASSRIGTGESPLHF.

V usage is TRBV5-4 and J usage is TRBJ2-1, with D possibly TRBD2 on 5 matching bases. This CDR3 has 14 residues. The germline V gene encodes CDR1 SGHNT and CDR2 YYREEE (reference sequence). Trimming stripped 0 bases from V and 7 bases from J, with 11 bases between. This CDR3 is CASSLGGQLNEQFF. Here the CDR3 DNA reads TGTGCCAGCAGCTTGGGCGGGCAGCTAAATGAGCAGTTCTTC.

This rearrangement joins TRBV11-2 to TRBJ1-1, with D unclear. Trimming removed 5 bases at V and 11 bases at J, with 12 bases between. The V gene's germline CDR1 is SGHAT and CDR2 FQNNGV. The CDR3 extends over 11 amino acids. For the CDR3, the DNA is TGTGCCAGCAGCCGCGGCGGAGGGGCTTTCTTT. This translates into CASSRGGGAFF.

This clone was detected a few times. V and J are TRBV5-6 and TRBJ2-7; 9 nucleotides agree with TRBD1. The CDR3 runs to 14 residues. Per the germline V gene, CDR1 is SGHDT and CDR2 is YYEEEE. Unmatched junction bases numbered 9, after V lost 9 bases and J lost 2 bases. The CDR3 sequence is CATAGGQGAYEQYF. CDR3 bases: TGTGCCACCGCCGGGGGACAGGGTGCCTACGAGCAGTACTTC.

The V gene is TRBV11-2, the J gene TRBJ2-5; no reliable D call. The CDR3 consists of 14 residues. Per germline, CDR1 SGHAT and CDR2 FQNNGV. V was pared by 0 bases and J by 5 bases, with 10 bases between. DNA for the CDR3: TGTGCCAGCAGCTTAGATCGAGGTGGGGAGACCCAGTACTTC. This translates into CASSLDRGGETQYF.

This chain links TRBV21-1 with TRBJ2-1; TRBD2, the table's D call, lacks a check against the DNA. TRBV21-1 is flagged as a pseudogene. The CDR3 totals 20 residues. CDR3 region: CASSKARIAGGRGPYNEQFF. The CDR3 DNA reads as TGTGCCAGCAGCAAAGCTCGGATAGCGGGGGGCCGTGGGCCCTACAATGAGCAGTTCTTC.

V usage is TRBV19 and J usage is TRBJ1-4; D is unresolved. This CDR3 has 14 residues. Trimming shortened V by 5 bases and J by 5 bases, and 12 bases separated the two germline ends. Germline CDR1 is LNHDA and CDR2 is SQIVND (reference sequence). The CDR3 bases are TGTGCCAGTAGTCGGAGGGATGCCAATGAAAAACTGTTTTTT. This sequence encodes CASSRRDANEKLFF.

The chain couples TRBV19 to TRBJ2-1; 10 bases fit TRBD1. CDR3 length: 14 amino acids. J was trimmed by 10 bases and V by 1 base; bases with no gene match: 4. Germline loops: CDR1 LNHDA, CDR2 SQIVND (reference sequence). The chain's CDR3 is CASSIGQGAEEQFF. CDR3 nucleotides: TGTGCCAGTAGTATAGGACAGGGGGCAGAGGAGCAGTTCTTC.

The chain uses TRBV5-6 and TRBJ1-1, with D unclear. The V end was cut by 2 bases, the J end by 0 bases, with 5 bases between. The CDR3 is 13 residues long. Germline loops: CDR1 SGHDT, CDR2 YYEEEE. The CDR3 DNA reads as TGTGCCAGCAGCTTACAGTTGAACACTGAAGCTTTCTTT. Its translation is CASSLQLNTEAFF.

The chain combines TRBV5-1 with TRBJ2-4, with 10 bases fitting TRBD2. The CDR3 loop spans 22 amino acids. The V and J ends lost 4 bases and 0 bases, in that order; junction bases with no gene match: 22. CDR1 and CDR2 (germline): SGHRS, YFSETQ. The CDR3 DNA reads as TGCGCCAGCAGCGGCGGGGCTAGCGGGGGAATCATAGAAAACATAGCCAAAAACATTCAGTACTTC. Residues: CASSGGASGGIIENIAKNIQYF.

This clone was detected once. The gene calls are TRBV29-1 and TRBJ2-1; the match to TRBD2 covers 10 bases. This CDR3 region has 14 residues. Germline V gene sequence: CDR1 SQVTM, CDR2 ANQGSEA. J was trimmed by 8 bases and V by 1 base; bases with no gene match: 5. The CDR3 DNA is TGCAGCGTTGAAGGAGCGGGAGGGCCCCATGAGCAGTTCTTC. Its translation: CSVEGAGGPHEQFF.

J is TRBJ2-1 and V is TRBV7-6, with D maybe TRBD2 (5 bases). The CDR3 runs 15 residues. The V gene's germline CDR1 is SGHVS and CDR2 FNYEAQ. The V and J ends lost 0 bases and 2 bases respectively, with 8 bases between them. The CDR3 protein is CASSLARAPYNEQFF. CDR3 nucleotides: TGTGCCAGCAGCTTAGCGCGGGCCCCCTACAATGAGCAGTTCTTC.

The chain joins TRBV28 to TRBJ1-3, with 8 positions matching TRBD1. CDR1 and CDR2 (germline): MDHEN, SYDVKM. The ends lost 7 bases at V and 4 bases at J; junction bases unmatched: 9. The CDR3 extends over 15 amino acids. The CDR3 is CASNLGQDAGNTIYF. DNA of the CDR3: TGTGCCAGCAACTTGGGACAGGACGCAGGAAACACCATATATTTT.

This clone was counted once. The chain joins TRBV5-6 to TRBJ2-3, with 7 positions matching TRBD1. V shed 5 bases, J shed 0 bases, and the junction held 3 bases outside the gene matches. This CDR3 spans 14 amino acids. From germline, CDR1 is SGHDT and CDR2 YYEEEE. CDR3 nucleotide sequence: TGTGCCAGCAGAGGGGGCGCGAGCACAGATACGCAGTATTTT. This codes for CASRGGASTDTQYF.

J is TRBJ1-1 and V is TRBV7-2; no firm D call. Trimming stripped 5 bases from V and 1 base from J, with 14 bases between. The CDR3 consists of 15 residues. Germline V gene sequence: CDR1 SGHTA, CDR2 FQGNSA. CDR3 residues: CASSRMPLGNTEAFF. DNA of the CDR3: TGTGCCAGCAGCCGTATGCCTCTCGGGAACACTGAAGCTTTCTTT. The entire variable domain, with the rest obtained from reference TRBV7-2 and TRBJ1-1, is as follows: GAGVSQSPSNKVTEKGKDVELRCDPISGHTALYWYRQSLGQGLEFLIYFQGNSAPDKSGLPSDRFSAERTGGSVSTLTIQRTQQEDSAVYLCASSRMPLGNTEAFFGQGTRLTVV.

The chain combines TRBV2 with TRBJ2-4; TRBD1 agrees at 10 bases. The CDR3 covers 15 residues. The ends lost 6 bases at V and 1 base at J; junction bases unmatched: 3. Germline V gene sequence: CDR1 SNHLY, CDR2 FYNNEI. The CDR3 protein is CASRGTGEAKNIQYF. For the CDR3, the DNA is TGTGCCAGCAGAGGGACAGGGGAGGCCAAAAACATTCAGTACTTC.

CDR3 amino acids: CASSPSGVKVEGTFF. Written as DNA, the CDR3 is TGTGCCAGCTCACCATCCGGGGTAAAGGTTGAGGGAACTTTCTTT. The J gene is TRBJ1-1, the V gene TRBV18; D is unresolved. This CDR3 comprises 15 residues. Per germline, CDR1 KGHSH and CDR2 LQKENI. Trimming took off 2 bases at V and 12 bases at J, with 22 bases between the two ends.

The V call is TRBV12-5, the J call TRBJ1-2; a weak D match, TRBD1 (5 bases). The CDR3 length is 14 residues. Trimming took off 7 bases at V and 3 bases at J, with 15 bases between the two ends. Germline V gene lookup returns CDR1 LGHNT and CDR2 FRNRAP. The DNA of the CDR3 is TGTGCTAGTGTGGTCCAGGCAGGGTACTATGGCTACACCTTC. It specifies CASVVQAGYYGYTF.